This T cell receptor (beta chain) was observed in a study of shared clonotypes between healthy human individuals. The protocol was immunoSEQ multiplex PCR, while the TCRdb copy is restricted to in-frame clones and leaves out a portion. The sample gives more than 2 million clones, approximately 96% of which show up once; roughly 0.13% is in the top ten. The sample was naive CD4+ T cells sorted from blood. Subset in this sample: CD45RA+ positively selected. The sequence came from a man younger than 35 in good health.

CDR3 loop: CASSPAPGTSGSTDTQYF. CDR3 coding DNA: TGTGCCAGCAGCCCAGCCCCCGGGACTAGCGGGAGCACAGATACGCAGTATTTT. The rearrangement joins TRBV7-2 to TRBJ2-3; 12 nucleotides align to TRBD2. V shed 5 bases, J shed 0 bases, and the junction held 9 bases outside the gene matches. The CDR3 length is 18 residues. Germline V gives CDR1 SGHTA, CDR2 FQGNSA.